Below are 28 T cell receptor beta chains sequenced from a single sample in a study of CD8 T cells in Susac syndrome. An input of roughly 0.45 to 1 ug of RNA was subjected to reverse transcription using random hexamers. TCRdb ran MiXCR on the immunoSEQ multiplex PCR reads and lists one entry per CDR3 protein. This sample has 100,000 to 150,000 distinct CDR3 sequences, with about 94% found just once. The specimen sequenced was CD4+ T cells from PBMCs. These TCRs come from a human donor in good health.

The chain couples TRBV11-2 to TRBJ2-1, with TRBD2 identical over 14 bases. V lost 0 bases and J lost 8; bases outside the gene matches: 6. Germline V CDR1 and CDR2: SGHAT, FQNNGV. The CDR3 sequence is 17 residues long. The CDR3 coding sequence is TGTGCCAGCAGCTTAGAAGGGACTAGCGGGAGTCGGGATGAGCAGTTCTTC. Amino acids: CASSLEGTSGSRDEQFF.

This clonotype showed up just a few times. The chain combines TRBV7-2 with TRBJ1-5, with a weak D call TRBD1 (5 bases). The germline CDR1 and CDR2 sequences are SGHTA and FQGNSA. The V gene lost 1 base and the J gene lost 6 bases, with 7 bases spanning the gap. The CDR3 is 13 amino acids. The CDR3 DNA reads TGTGCCAGCAGCTTAGAGAGGGGTCAGCCCCAGCATTTT. It codes for CASSLERGQPQHF. Using reference TRBV7-2 and TRBJ1-5 for the parts outside the CDR3, the full variable domain is GAGVSQSPSNKVTEKGKDVELRCDPISGHTALYWYRQSLGQGLEFLIYFQGNSAPDKSGLPSDRFSAERTGGSVSTLTIQRTQQEDSAVYLCASSLERGQPQHFGDGTRLSIL.

The J gene is TRBJ1-5, the V gene TRBV10-3; maybe TRBD1 (5 bases). Trimming pared 1 base from V and 6 bases from J, leaving 31 bases between. The germline V gene encodes CDR1 ENHRY and CDR2 SYGVKD. This CDR3 is 21 amino acids long. The CDR3, as DNA: TGTGCCATCAGTGAGTTCGCCCCCGCTGGGGGAGGGAGAGGAAAGGTTCAGCCCCAGCATTTT. Residues: CAISEFAPAGGGRGKVQPQHF.

The V gene is TRBV15, the J gene TRBJ1-1; a weak D match, TRBD1 (5 bases). Trimming stripped 5 bases from V and 1 base from J, with 8 bases between. Looked up from germline, CDR1 is LNHNV and CDR2 is YYDKDF (reference sequence). The CDR3 spans 13 residues. CDR3 loop: CATSLDRNTEAFF. The CDR3 coding sequence is TGTGCCACCAGCCTTGACAGGAACACTGAAGCTTTCTTT.

The chain carries TRBV12-3 or TRBV12-4 and TRBJ1-2; D gene unclear. This CDR3 spans 13 amino acids. V was pared by 5 bases and J by 7 bases, with 14 bases between. The CDR3 nucleotides read TGTGCCAGCAGTCCTAAGATCGGAGCTGGCTACACCTTC. The encoded protein is CASSPKIGAGYTF.

The V and J genes are TRBV6-5 and TRBJ1-2; 7 bases match TRBD1. The germline CDR1 and CDR2 sequences are MNHEY and SVGAGI. This CDR3 contains 12 residues. Trimming cost V 6 bases and J 4 bases; bases outside gene matches: 2. The CDR3 bases are TGTGCCAGCAGGGGACAGACCTATGGCTACACCTTC. As protein: CASRGQTYGYTF.

The chain recombines TRBV5-1 with TRBJ2-2, with D possibly being TRBD1 (6 bases). This CDR3 is 16 amino acids long. The V end was cut by 6 bases, the J end by 4 bases, with 19 bases between. Germline lookup yields CDR1 SGHRS and CDR2 YFSETQ. CDR3 residues: CASTPPAQGFTGELFF. The DNA of the CDR3 is TGCGCCAGCACCCCTCCGGCTCAGGGGTTCACCGGGGAGCTGTTTTTT. Full variable domain (missing parts from reference TRBV5-1 and TRBJ2-2): KAGVTQTPRYLIKTRGQQVTLSCSPISGHRSVSWYQQTPGQGLQFLFEYFSETQRNKGNFPGRFSGRQFSNSRSEMNVSTLELGDSALYLCASTPPAQGFTGELFFGEGSRLTVL.

This rearrangement joins TRBV20-1 to TRBJ2-5; maybe TRBD1 (6 bases). The V and J ends lost 1 base and 4 bases respectively, with 16 bases between them. This CDR3 region has 15 residues. Germline V gives CDR1 DFQATT, CDR2 SNEGSKA (reference sequence). The CDR3 DNA is TGCAGTGCTAGAGGCTCGTTGGGGGCAGGAGAGACCCAGTACTTC. Protein sequence: CSARGSLGAGETQYF.

This chain uses TRBV2 with TRBJ1-2; the match to TRBD1 covers 9 bases. There are 16 residues in the CDR3. With V trimmed by 3 bases and J by 3 bases, 8 bases remained unmatched. Germline V gene data show CDR1 as SNHLY and CDR2 as FYNNEI. The CDR3 here is CASSDPGQGQYYGYTF. The CDR3, as DNA: TGTGCCAGCAGTGACCCGGGACAGGGACAGTACTATGGCTACACCTTC. Combining the CDR3 with reference TRBV2 and TRBJ1-2 gives the whole variable domain EPEVTQTPSHQVTQMGQEVILRCVPISNHLYFYWYRQILGQKVEFLVSFYNNEISEKSEIFDDQFSVERPDGSNFTLKIRSTKLEDSAMYFCASSDPGQGQYYGYTFGSGTRLTVV.

The genes are TRBV7-9 and TRBJ2-2; 7 nucleotides match TRBD1. V lost 5 bases and J lost 1; bases outside the gene matches: 4. Per germline, CDR1 SEHNR and CDR2 FQNEAQ (reference sequence). CDR3 length equals 15 residues. The CDR3 sequence is CASSNYRGNTGELFF. In nucleotides, the CDR3 is TGTGCCAGCAGCAACTACAGGGGGAACACCGGGGAGCTGTTTTTT.

The chain carries TRBV20-1 and TRBJ2-1; TRBD2 agrees at 9 bases. The length of the CDR3 is 17 residues. The V and J ends lost 0 bases and 3 bases, in that order; junction bases with no gene match: 9. The germline gives CDR1 DFQATT, CDR2 SNEGSKA (reference sequence). CDR3 in DNA: TGCAGTGCTAGAGACCTGGTAGGGACTAGCAGCTACAATGAGCAGTTCTTC. Its protein product is CSARDLVGTSSYNEQFF.

V is TRBV14 and J is TRBJ2-7, with 7 bases lining up with TRBD1. Trimming took 1 base from V and 2 from J; bases not matched to a gene: 5. Per germline, CDR1 SGHDN and CDR2 FVKESK. CDR3 length: 15 residues. CDR3 sequence reads: CASSQVDRATYEQYF. The CDR3 nucleotides read TGTGCCAGCAGCCAAGTTGACAGGGCTACCTACGAGCAGTACTTC.

This chain joins TRBV14 and TRBJ1-1; D perhaps matches TRBD1 (6 bases). The CDR3 sequence is 15 residues long. The V gene lost 4 bases and the J gene lost 7 bases, with 19 bases spanning the gap. CDR1 is SGHDN and CDR2 is FVKESK in the germline V gene. CDR3 loop: CASSPIGRGRFEAFF. CDR3 coding DNA: TGTGCCAGCAGCCCCATCGGCAGGGGACGCTTTGAAGCTTTCTTT.

This clonotype has only one observation. V is TRBV11-2 and J is TRBJ2-2; D gene uncertain. CDR1 SGHAT and CDR2 FQNNGV come from the germline V gene. This CDR3 is built from 13 residues. Trimming took 0 bases from V and 6 from J, leaving 5 bases between them. CDR3 region: CASSLDQAGELFF. The CDR3 DNA sequence: TGTGCCAGCAGCTTAGATCAGGCCGGGGAGCTGTTTTTT.

V is TRBV7-2 and J is TRBJ1-2; TRBD1 aligns across 9 bases. V shed 3 bases, J shed 6 bases, and the junction held 11 bases outside the gene matches. The germline gives CDR1 SGHTA, CDR2 FQGNSA. The CDR3 runs to 16 residues. The CDR3 region has the DNA TGTGCCAGCAGCTTTAGCCCGGGACAGGGTTTAGATGGCTACACCTTC. Protein product: CASSFSPGQGLDGYTF.

The chain joins TRBV6-2 or TRBV6-3 to TRBJ2-5, with D hard to call. V was pared by 2 bases and J by 3 bases, with 13 bases between. Germline CDR1 reads MNHEY; CDR2 reads SVGEGT. The CDR3 sequence is 15 residues long. CDR3 region: CASSYPTAREETQYF. The CDR3 DNA follows: TGTGCCAGCAGTTACCCCACTGCCCGAGAAGAGACCCAGTACTTC.

This chain links TRBV10-3 with TRBJ2-3, with D hard to call. Germline lookup yields CDR1 ENHRY and CDR2 SYGVKD. The ends were cut back, 0 bases at V and 6 bases at J, with 4 bases in the middle. The CDR3 is made up of 12 amino acids. This chain's CDR3 is CAISESLDTQYF. In DNA, the CDR3 is TGTGCCATCAGTGAGTCGTTGGATACGCAGTATTTT.

The chain couples TRBV5-1 to TRBJ2-3; 11 bases align to TRBD2. This CDR3 contains 14 residues. V was pared by 2 bases and J by 6 bases, with 2 bases of the junction left unmatched. The germline V gene has CDR1 SGHRS and CDR2 YFSETQ. The DNA for the CDR3 is TGCGCCAGCAGCTTTTCTAGCGGGGGGGATACGCAGTATTTT. Translated, it gives CASSFSSGGDTQYF.

The J gene is TRBJ2-5, the V gene TRBV15; unclear D gene. Germline values: CDR1 LNHNV, CDR2 YYDKDF (reference sequence). CDR3 length: 12 amino acids. Trimming pared 0 bases from V and 11 bases from J, leaving 10 bases between. The CDR3 coding sequence is TGTGCCACCAGCAGAGAGTTTGGAAAGCAGTACTTC. It yields the protein CATSREFGKQYF.

This chain connects TRBV15 to TRBJ1-2, with D unclear. This CDR3 is built from 13 residues. V was trimmed by 6 bases and J by 2 bases, leaving 10 bases between them. The germline V gene encodes CDR1 LNHNV and CDR2 YYDKDF (reference sequence). In DNA form, the CDR3 reads TGTGCCACCAGTCCGTCGTCAAACTATGGCTACACCTTC. This translates into CATSPSSNYGYTF.

The CDR3 DNA reads as TGCGCCAGCAGCCCCCGGACTAGCGGGGAAGAGACCCAGTACTTC. Its protein is CASSPRTSGEETQYF. The V call is TRBV5-1, the J call TRBJ2-5, with 12 bases matching TRBD2. V was clipped by 4 bases and J by 3 bases; unmatched bases: 4. The germline V gene has CDR1 SGHRS and CDR2 YFSETQ. The CDR3 has 15 amino acids.

The V and J genes are TRBV10-3 and TRBJ2-3, with D possibly called TRBD1 or TRBD2 (5 bases each). Germline V CDR1 and CDR2: ENHRY, SYGVKD. The CDR3 is 14 residues long. Trimming took off 0 bases at V and 4 bases at J, with 8 bases between the two ends. CDR3 sequence: CAISESGTADTQYF. The CDR3 DNA reads as TGTGCCATCAGTGAGTCAGGGACCGCAGATACGCAGTATTTT.

The rearrangement joins TRBV29-1 to TRBJ2-5; the D is unclear. The V gene lost 3 bases and the J gene lost 5 bases, with 10 bases spanning the gap. The CDR3 is 12 amino acids. Germline CDR1 SQVTM, CDR2 ANQGSEA. CDR3 nucleotides: TGCAGCGTTGATGAGCGTCAGGAGACCCAGTACTTC. The encoded protein is CSVDERQETQYF.

The chain employs TRBV19 and TRBJ1-1, with D possibly being TRBD1 (6 bases). The V end lost 6 bases, the J end lost 11 bases, and 13 bases lay between the germline ends. CDR1 and CDR2 (germline): LNHDA, SQIVND (reference sequence). This CDR3 contains 11 residues. CDR3 bases: TGTGCCAGTAGGGACAGAATATGGGCTTTCTTT. Protein sequence: CASRDRIWAFF.

This chain connects TRBV20-1 to TRBJ2-3; D possibly corresponds to TRBD2 (5 bases). Germline loops: CDR1 DFQATT, CDR2 SNEGSKA (reference sequence). Deletions cut 3 bases from V and 3 bases from J, with 7 bases between. The CDR3 has 12 amino acids. CDR3 nucleotide sequence: TGCAGTGCTAGCGGGATAACAGATACGCAGTATTTT. This translates into CSASGITDTQYF.

V usage is TRBV20-1 and J usage is TRBJ2-1; D gene ambiguous. This CDR3 has 13 residues. V was clipped by 1 base and J by 9 bases, with 13 bases between them. Germline CDR1 DFQATT, CDR2 SNEGSKA (reference sequence). In DNA, the CDR3 is TGCAGTGCTAGAGGTGAACTGGGTAGTGAGCAGTTCTTC. It translates to CSARGELGSEQFF.

This chain links TRBV2 with TRBJ2-7; D is uncertain. From germline, CDR1 is SNHLY and CDR2 FYNNEI. There are 13 residues in the CDR3. Trimming took off 7 bases at V and 0 bases at J, with 10 bases between the two ends. The CDR3 reads CASTVPSSYEQYF. CDR3 coding DNA: TGTGCCAGCACGGTCCCGAGCTCCTACGAGCAGTACTTC.

This clonotype was observed a single time. The rearrangement uses TRBV5-1 and TRBJ1-5, with D maybe TRBD1 (5 bases). CDR3 length: 15 residues. Trimming stripped 4 bases from V and 2 bases from J, with 13 bases between. Germline V gene sequence: CDR1 SGHRS, CDR2 YFSETQ. The CDR3, as DNA: TGCGCCAGCAGCCAGGGCGGTGGAGGCAATCAGCCCCAGCATTTT. Translation: CASSQGGGGNQPQHF.